The 15 T cell receptor beta chains in this list originate from one sample, sequenced in a study of tumor and adjacent non-tumor tissue in lung cancer (dated 2018 in TCRdb). The library was made by multiplex PCR. TCRdb lists the instrument as Illumina HiSeq 2500. TCRbeta libraries were constructed through three rounds of nested PCR with primers (Table S4) according to protocols modified from ARM-PCR. The public reads were reprocessed in TCRdb via fastp at Q25 and MiXCR, keeping in-frame beta chains. When rows share a CDR3 protein, they turn into one entry using the most common DNA and genes. Recorded for this sample are about 90,000 distinct CDR3 sequences; around 76% of them occurred a single time. The ten largest account for 20% to 25% of the sample. Bulk unsorted tissue served as the source for RNA extraction, and RNA quality was assessed using a NanoDrop ND-1000 and an Agilent 2100. Distant non-tumor tissue taken more than 3 cm from the tumor edge was used as the normal lung sample.

What was sequenced was distant non-tumor lung tissue. These receptors all stem from a woman in her 50s with non-small cell lung cancer.

Details on this clonotype: One base away lies a much larger clone, so this may be a sequencing read error. The chain uses TRBV11-2 and TRBJ2-2; the D gene is possibly TRBD2 (5 bases). The CDR3 is made up of 13 amino acids. V was trimmed by 7 bases and J by 5 bases, leaving 11 bases between them. Germline loops: CDR1 SGHAT, CDR2 FQNNGV. The chain's CDR3 is CASTWELTGELFF. The CDR3 DNA is TGTGCCAGCACTTGGGAGTTAACCGGGGAGCTGTTTTTT. Drawing the rest from reference TRBV11-2 and TRBJ2-2, the complete variable domain is EAGVAQSPRYKIIEKRQSVAFWCNPISGHATLYWYQQILGQGPKLLIQFQNNGVVDDSQLPKDRFSAERLKGVDSTLKIQPAKLEDSAVYLCASTWELTGELFFGEGSRLTVL.

The rearrangement uses TRBV24-1 and TRBJ2-7; 9 bases are a match to TRBD2. The CDR3 sequence is 15 residues long. The trim removed 4 bases at V and 10 bases at J, leaving 13 bases unmatched. Germline V gene sequence: CDR1 KGHDR, CDR2 SFDVKD. CDR3 in amino acids: CATSDKEREVGEQYF. In DNA, the CDR3 is TGTGCCACCAGTGACAAGGAGCGGGAGGTTGGCGAACAGTACTTC.

Notes on this clonotype: The junction differs from germline at one of its ends, possibly a read error. The rearrangement uses TRBV30 and TRBJ2-2, with D possibly called TRBD1 or TRBD2 (6 bases each). The CDR3 covers 13 residues. Germline V lookup: CDR1 GTSNPN, CDR2 SVGIG (reference sequence). The CDR3 DNA reads as TGTGCCTGGACTATAGGGGGGAACGGGGAGCTCTTTTTT. Translation: CAWTIGGNGELFF.

A remark on this clonotype: Possible read error: a much larger clone is one base away. The V gene is TRBV20-1, the J gene TRBJ2-3; weak D call: TRBD1 (5 bases). Germline V gene data show CDR1 as DFQATT and CDR2 as SNEGSKA (reference sequence). The V gene lost 5 bases and the J gene lost 4 bases, with 16 bases spanning the gap. CDR3 length: 14 residues. The CDR3 loop reads CSAPAQEGADTQYF. CDR3 in DNA: TGCAGTGCTCCGGCCCAGGAAGGGGCAGATACGCAGTATTTT.

The table lists this clonotype with many counts. This chain uses TRBV18 with TRBJ1-2; 10 positions match TRBD1. The CDR3 spans 16 residues. Germline CDR1 KGHSH, CDR2 LQKENI. V gave up 0 bases and J gave up 3 bases; unmatched junction bases: 4. For the CDR3, the DNA is TGTGCCAGCTCACCACCGGGACAGGGGAATGACTATGGCTACACCTTC. Protein product: CASSPPGQGNDYGYTF.

This clonotype was counted only a few times. Since no conserved phenylalanine or tryptophan closes the CDR3, a read error is the likely cause. The chain couples TRBV20-1 to TRBJ1-3; the match to TRBD1 covers 7 bases. V dropped 3 bases and J dropped 4; count of bases not matched to a gene: 6. This CDR3 has 14 amino acids. From germline, CDR1 is DFQATT and CDR2 SNEGSKA (reference sequence). Written as DNA, the CDR3 is TGCAGTGCTAGCAAAGGACAGGTCGGAAACACCATATATTTA. Its protein product is CSASKGQVGNTIYL.

About this clonotype itself: This likely comes from a read error, as the CDR3 has no conserved phenylalanine or tryptophan at its end. The limits of the CDR3 on the DNA are not certain, so only TCRdb's listed CDR3 is given. J is TRBJ2-2 and V is TRBV11-2; whether TRBD2, the table's D call, matches the DNA was not checked. The CDR3 is 15 residues long, ends included. Germline V CDR1 and CDR2: SGHAT, FQNNGV. CDR3 sequence reads: CASSLGSGGSGQLFS.

This clonotype was counted a few times. The chain recombines TRBV7-3 with TRBJ2-2; no clear D gene. V was trimmed by 5 bases and J by 6 bases, leaving 10 bases between them. Looked up from germline, CDR1 is SGHTA and CDR2 is FQGTGA. The CDR3 has 13 residues. CDR3 bases: TGTGCCAGCAGCCCTATGAGTCCCGGGGAGCTGTTTTTT. It specifies CASSPMSPGELFF.

Concerning this clonotype itself: At one of its ends the junction is not consistent with the germline gene, which may arise from a read error. The chain joins TRBV12-3 or TRBV12-4 to TRBJ1-2; D is possibly TRBD1 (5 bases). The CDR3 runs 13 residues. CDR3 amino acids: CASNPRDAYGYAF. In nucleotides, the CDR3 is TGTGCCAGCAACCCCCGGGACGCCTATGGTTACGCCTTC.

As regards this clonotype: At one end, the junction sequence differs from germline, possibly due to a read error. The chain is built from TRBV6-1 and TRBJ2-1; D is unclear. The CDR3 is 16 amino acids. Germline V gene sequence: CDR1 MNHNS, CDR2 SASEGT. The CDR3 reads CASRSLVPSSYDEQFF. CDR3 DNA: TGTGCTAGCCGGTCGCTAGTACCGAGCTCCTACGATGAGCAGTTCTTC.

This clonotype was seen repeatedly, ten times or more. The chain couples TRBV7-9 to TRBJ2-5; a weak D match, TRBD1 (5 bases). CDR3 length equals 13 residues. The V end lost 7 bases, the J end lost 1 base, and 10 bases lay between the germline ends. Germline V CDR1 and CDR2: SEHNR, FQNEAQ (reference sequence). The CDR3, as DNA: TGTGCCAGCAAACGCGACAGCCAAGAGACCCAGTACTTC. Its protein product is CASKRDSQETQYF. Based on the CDR3 plus reference TRBV7-9 and TRBJ2-5, the full variable domain is DTGVSQNPRHKITKRGQNVTFRCDPISEHNRLYWYRQTLGQGPEFLTYFQNEAQLEKSRLLSDRFSAERPKGSFSTLEIQRTEQGDSAMYLCASKRDSQETQYFGPGTRLLVL.

In regard to this clonotype: Since no conserved phenylalanine or tryptophan closes the CDR3, a read error is the likely cause. The DNA is left out, because the CDR3 cannot be placed on it with certainty; the CDR3 is given as TCRdb lists it. The chain has TRBV12-3 or TRBV12-4 and TRBJ1-4. The length of the CDR3 is 14 amino acids, counting both ends. CDR3 sequence: CVRSPDSPLEKLLC.

Regarding this clonotype: A read error may produce the germline difference seen at one junction end. The gene calls are TRBV14 and TRBJ2-7; the D is unclear. There are 12 residues in the CDR3. The germline gives CDR1 SGHDN, CDR2 FVKESK. The CDR3 is CASSQMYRERYF. The CDR3 DNA reads TGTGCCAGCAGCCAAATGTACCGCGAGCGGTACTTC.

With respect to this clonotype: With a much larger clone just one base away, this may be a read error. The V call is TRBV20-1, the J call TRBJ1-5; no clear D. The CDR3 has 14 amino acids. The V end was cut by 2 bases, the J end by 6 bases, with 14 bases between. Germline CDR1 and CDR2: DFQATT and SNEGSKA (reference sequence). The CDR3 coding sequence is TGCAGTGCTAGATTGATGGAGGGAGGTCAGCCCCAGCATTTT. Its translation is CSARLMEGGQPQHF.

Concerning this clonotype: This may stem from a read error, because a much larger clone lies one nucleotide away. J is TRBJ2-7 and V is TRBV5-1; 15 bases align to TRBD2. Germline assignment: CDR1 SGHRS and CDR2 YFSETQ. There are 19 residues in the CDR3. With 4 bases clipped from V and 5 bases from J, the junction kept 16 bases outside the gene matches. The CDR3 DNA follows: TGCGCCAGCAGCCCCTGGACTAGCGGGAGGGTACCCGCCCTAGACGAGCAGTACTTC. Amino acids: CASSPWTSGRVPALDEQYF. Variable domain in full (rest from reference TRBV5-1 and TRBJ2-7): KAGVTQTPRYLIKTRGQQVTLSCSPISGHRSVSWYQQTPGQGLQFLFEYFSETQRNKGNFPGRFSGRQFSNSRSEMNVSTLELGDSALYLCASSPWTSGRVPALDEQYFGPGTRLTVT.